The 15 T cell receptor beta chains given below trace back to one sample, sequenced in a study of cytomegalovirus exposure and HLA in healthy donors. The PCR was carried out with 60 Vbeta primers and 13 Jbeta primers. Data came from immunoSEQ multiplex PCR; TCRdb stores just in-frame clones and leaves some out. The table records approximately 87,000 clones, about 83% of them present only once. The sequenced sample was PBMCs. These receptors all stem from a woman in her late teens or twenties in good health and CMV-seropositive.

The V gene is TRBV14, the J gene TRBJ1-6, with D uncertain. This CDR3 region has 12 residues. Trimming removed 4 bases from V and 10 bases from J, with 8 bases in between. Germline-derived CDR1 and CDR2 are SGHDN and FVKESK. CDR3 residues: CASSPAGSPLHF. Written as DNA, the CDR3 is TGTGCCAGCAGCCCCGCAGGCTCACCCCTCCACTTT.

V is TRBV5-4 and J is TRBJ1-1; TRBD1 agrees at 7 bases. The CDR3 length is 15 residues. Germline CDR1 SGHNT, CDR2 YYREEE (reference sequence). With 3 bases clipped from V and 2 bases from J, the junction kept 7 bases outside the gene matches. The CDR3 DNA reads TGTGCCAGCAGCTACCCGACAGGGCGAAACACTGAAGCTTTCTTT. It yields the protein CASSYPTGRNTEAFF.

CDR3 loop: CASSEAPFPGHGSNQPQHF. Here the CDR3 DNA reads TGTGCCAGCAGTGAAGCCCCTTTCCCGGGACACGGTAGCAATCAGCCCCAGCATTTT. The chain joins TRBV2 to TRBJ1-5; perhaps TRBD1 as D (6 bases). V lost 0 bases to trimming and J lost 0 bases, with 18 bases between them. Germline V CDR1 and CDR2: SNHLY, FYNNEI. The CDR3 totals 19 residues.

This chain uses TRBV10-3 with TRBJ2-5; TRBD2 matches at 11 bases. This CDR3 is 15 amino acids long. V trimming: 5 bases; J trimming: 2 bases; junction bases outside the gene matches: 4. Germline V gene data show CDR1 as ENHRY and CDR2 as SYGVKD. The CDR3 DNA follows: TGTGCCATCAGTTTTGGGACTAGCGGACAAGAGACCCAGTACTTC. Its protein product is CAISFGTSGQETQYF.

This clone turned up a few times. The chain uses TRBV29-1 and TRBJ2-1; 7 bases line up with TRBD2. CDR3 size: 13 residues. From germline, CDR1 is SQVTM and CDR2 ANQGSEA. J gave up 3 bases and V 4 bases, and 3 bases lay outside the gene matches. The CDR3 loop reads CSVATSDYNEQFF. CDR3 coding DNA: TGCAGCGTTGCCACTAGCGACTACAATGAGCAGTTCTTC.

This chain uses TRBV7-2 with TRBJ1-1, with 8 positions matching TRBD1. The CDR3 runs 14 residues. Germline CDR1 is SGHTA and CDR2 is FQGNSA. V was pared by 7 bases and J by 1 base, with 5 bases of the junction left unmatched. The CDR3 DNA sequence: TGTGCCAGCACCTCCGACAGGGGGAACACTGAAGCTTTCTTT. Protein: CASTSDRGNTEAFF.

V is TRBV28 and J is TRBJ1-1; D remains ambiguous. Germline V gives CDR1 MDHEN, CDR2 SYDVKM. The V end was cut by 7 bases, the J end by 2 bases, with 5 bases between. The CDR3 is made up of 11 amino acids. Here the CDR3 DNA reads TGTGCCAGCACCTTTAACACTGAAGCTTTCTTT. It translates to CASTFNTEAFF.

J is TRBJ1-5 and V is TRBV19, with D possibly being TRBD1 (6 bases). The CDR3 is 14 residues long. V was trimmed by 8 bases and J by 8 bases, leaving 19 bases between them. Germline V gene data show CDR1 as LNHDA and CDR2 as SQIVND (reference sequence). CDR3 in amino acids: CASEPGRGLEPQHF. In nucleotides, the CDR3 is TGTGCCAGTGAGCCTGGCAGGGGATTGGAGCCCCAGCATTTT. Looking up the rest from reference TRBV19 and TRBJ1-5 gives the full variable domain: DGGITQSPKYLFRKEGQNVTLSCEQNLNHDAMYWYRQDPGQGLRLIYYSQIVNDFQKGDIAEGYSVSREKKESFPLTVTSAQKNPTAFYLCASEPGRGLEPQHFGDGTRLSIL.

Here the CDR3 reads CSVRHTGELFF. Written as DNA, the CDR3 is TGCAGCGTCCGACATACCGGGGAGCTGTTTTTT. The chain joins TRBV29-1 to TRBJ2-2; D is uncertain. The CDR3 is 11 amino acids. Deletions cut 6 bases from V and 5 bases from J, with 7 bases between. Germline V CDR1 and CDR2: SQVTM, ANQGSEA.

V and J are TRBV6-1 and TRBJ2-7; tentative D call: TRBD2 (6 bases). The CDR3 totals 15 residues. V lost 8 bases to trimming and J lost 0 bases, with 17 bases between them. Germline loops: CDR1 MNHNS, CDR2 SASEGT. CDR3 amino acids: CASLRRGSASYEQYF. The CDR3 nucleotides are TGTGCCAGCCTTCGACGGGGGTCCGCCTCCTACGAGCAGTACTTC.

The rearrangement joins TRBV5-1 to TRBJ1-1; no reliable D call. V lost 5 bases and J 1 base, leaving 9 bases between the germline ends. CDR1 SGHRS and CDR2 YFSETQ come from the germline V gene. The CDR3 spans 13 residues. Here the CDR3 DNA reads TGCGCCAGCAGAAGTGCGGGGAACACTGAAGCTTTCTTT. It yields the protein CASRSAGNTEAFF.

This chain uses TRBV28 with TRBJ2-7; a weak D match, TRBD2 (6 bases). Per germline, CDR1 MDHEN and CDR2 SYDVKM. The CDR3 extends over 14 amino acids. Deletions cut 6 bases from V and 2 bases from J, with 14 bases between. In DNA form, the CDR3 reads TGTGCCAGCAGCATGGGACTTCCAACCTACGAGCAGTACTTC. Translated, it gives CASSMGLPTYEQYF.

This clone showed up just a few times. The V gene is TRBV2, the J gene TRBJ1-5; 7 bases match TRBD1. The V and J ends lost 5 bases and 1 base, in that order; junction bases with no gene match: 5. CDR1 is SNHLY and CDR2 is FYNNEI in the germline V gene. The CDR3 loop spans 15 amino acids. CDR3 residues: CASSRQGGSNQPQHF. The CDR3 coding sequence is TGTGCCAGCAGTCGACAGGGTGGGAGCAATCAGCCCCAGCATTTT. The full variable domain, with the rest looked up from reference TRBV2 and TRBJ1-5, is EPEVTQTPSHQVTQMGQEVILRCVPISNHLYFYWYRQILGQKVEFLVSFYNNEISEKSEIFDDQFSVERPDGSNFTLKIRSTKLEDSAMYFCASSRQGGSNQPQHFGDGTRLSIL.

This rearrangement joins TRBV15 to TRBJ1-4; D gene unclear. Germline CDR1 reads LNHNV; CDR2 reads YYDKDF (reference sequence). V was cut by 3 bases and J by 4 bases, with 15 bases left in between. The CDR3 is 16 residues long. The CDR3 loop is CATSRGRPRLNEKLFF. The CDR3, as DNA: TGTGCCACCAGCAGGGGTCGACCGAGACTTAATGAAAAACTGTTTTTT.

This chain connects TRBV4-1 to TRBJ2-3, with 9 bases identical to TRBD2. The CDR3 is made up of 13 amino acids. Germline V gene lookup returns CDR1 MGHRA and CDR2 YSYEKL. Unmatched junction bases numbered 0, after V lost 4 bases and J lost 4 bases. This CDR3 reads CASSRLAADTQYF. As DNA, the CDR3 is TGCGCCAGCAGCCGACTAGCGGCAGATACGCAGTATTTT.